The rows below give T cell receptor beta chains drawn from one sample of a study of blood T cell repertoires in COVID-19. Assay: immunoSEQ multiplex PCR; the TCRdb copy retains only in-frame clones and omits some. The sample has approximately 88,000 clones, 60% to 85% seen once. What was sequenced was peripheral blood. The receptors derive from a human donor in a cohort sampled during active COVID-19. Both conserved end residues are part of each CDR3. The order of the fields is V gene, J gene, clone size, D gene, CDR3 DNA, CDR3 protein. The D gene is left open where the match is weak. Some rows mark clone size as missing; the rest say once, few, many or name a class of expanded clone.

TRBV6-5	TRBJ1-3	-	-	TGTGCCAGCAGTTATAGGGGCGGAAACACCATATATTTT	CASSYRGGNTIYF
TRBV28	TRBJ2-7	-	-	TGTGCCAGCAGCCTTTTTTACGAGCAGTACTTC	CASSLFYEQYF
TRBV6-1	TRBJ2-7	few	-	TGTGCCAGCAGTGAAGCGCTCAGGGCTGGTGTGATGTACGAGCAGTACTTC	CASSEALRAGVMYEQYF
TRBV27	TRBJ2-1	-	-	TGTGCCAGCAGTCCCCGCAGGGCCTCCTACAATGAGCAGTTCTTC	CASSPRRASYNEQFF
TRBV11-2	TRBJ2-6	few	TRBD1	TGTGCCAGCAGCTGGACAGGGGGCGCTGGGGCCAACGTCCTGACTTTC	CASSWTGGAGANVLTF
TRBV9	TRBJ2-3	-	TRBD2	TGTGCCAGCAGCGTAGAGTTAGCGGGGACCACAGATACGCAGTATTTT	CASSVELAGTTDTQYF
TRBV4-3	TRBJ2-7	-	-	TGCGCCAGCAGCCAAGTGATCAGGGGCAACTACGAGCAGTACTTC	CASSQVIRGNYEQYF
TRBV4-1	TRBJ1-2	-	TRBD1	TGCGCCAGCAGCCAACCTAACAGGGGGAGGGCGTTTGGCTACACCTTC	CASSQPNRGRAFGYTF
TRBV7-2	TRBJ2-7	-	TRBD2	TGTGCCAGCAGCAGACTAGCGGGAGATTGGGGTGAGCAGTACTTC	CASSRLAGDWGEQYF
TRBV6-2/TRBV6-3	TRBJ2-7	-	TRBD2	TGTGCCAGCAGTTACCAGCGGGAGATCTACGAGCAGTACTTC	CASSYQREIYEQYF
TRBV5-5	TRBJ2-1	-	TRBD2	TGTGCCAGCAGTCGACTAGCGGGATACAATGAGCAGTTCTTC	CASSRLAGYNEQFF
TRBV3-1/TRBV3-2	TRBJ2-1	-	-	TGTGCCAGCAGCCAAAGGGGGTTGGGTTACAATGAGCAGTTCTTC	CASSQRGLGYNEQFF
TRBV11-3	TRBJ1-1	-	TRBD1	TGTGCCAGCAGCAAAGGACAGGGCAACACTGAAGCTTTCTTT	CASSKGQGNTEAFF
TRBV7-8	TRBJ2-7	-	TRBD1	TGTGCCAGCAGCTTAATGGGACAGGCCTACGAGCAGTACTTC	CASSLMGQAYEQYF
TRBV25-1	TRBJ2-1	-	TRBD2	TGTGCCAGCAGTGAATGGGCCCGACTAGCGGGAGGCTACAATGAGCAGTTCTTC	CASSEWARLAGGYNEQFF